Presented here are 20 T cell receptor beta chains from one specimen sequenced in a study of T-cell memory formation after mild COVID-19. One entry per CDR3 protein, called by TCRdb with MiXCR from the 5' RACE reads. The sample includes around 310,000 distinct CDR3 sequences, roughly an eighth of them seen just once. Sequencing used PBMCs or a T cell subset sorted from them (not recorded which). These receptors originate from a man aged 18 to 30 who had mild COVID-19 (a few samples of this study predate the infection). Cell type and time point are not known.

The rearrangement uses TRBV27 and TRBJ2-7, with D perhaps matching TRBD2 (7 bases). The germline gives CDR1 MNHEY, CDR2 SMNVEV (reference sequence). The CDR3 totals 13 residues. Trimming removed 3 bases from V and 6 bases from J, with 12 bases in between. The CDR3 DNA is TGTGCCAGCAGTTTGTTGGCGGGGGCCGAGCAGTACGTC. Protein: CASSLLAGAEQYV.

This clonotype has ten or more counts. This sequence joins TRBV10-3 and TRBJ2-5; D remains unclear. The germline V and J ends were trimmed by 0 bases and 5 bases, with 13 bases remaining between them. This CDR3 contains 15 residues. Germline assignment: CDR1 ENHRY and CDR2 SYGVKD. The CDR3 loop is CAISESGADGETQYF. The CDR3 coding sequence is TGTGCCATCAGTGAGTCGGGTGCGGATGGGGAGACCCAGTACTTC.

This sequence joins TRBV5-1 and TRBJ2-2; D remains ambiguous. V lost 0 bases to trimming and J lost 8 bases, with 5 bases between them. Germline lookup yields CDR1 SGHRS and CDR2 YFSETQ. This CDR3 has 12 residues. CDR3 amino acids: CASSLEGGELFF. The CDR3 nucleotides read TGCGCCAGCAGCTTGGAGGGAGGGGAGCTGTTTTTT.

This clonotype was counted between two and nine times. The gene calls are TRBV6-2 or TRBV6-3 and TRBJ1-3, with unresolved D. This CDR3 spans 12 amino acids. The V gene lost 0 bases and the J gene lost 11 bases, with 8 bases spanning the gap. CDR1 is MNHEY, CDR2 SVGEGT, per germline. CDR3 bases: TGTGCCAGCAGTTACTCTCACCTTGCCATATATTTT. Translated, it gives CASSYSHLAIYF.

The chain links TRBV6-6 to TRBJ2-5; 8 bases map to TRBD2. There are 13 residues in the CDR3. Losses at the gene ends were 5 bases for V and 4 bases for J; bases not matched to a gene: 3. Germline V gene sequence: CDR1 MNHNY, CDR2 SVGAGI (reference sequence). The CDR3 here is CASSNSGAETQYF. The CDR3 DNA follows: TGTGCCAGCAGTAATAGCGGGGCAGAGACCCAGTACTTC.

A few counts support this clonotype. The chain joins TRBV18 to TRBJ2-6; D is perhaps TRBD2 (6 bases). V was shortened by 2 bases and J by 2 bases, with 10 bases between the two germline ends. The CDR3 totals 16 residues. The germline V gene has CDR1 KGHSH and CDR2 LQKENI. For the CDR3, the DNA is TGTGCCAGCTCACCAGTCGGGGAGGCTGGGGCCAACGTCCTGACTTTC. This translates into CASSPVGEAGANVLTF.

V gene TRBV28 combines with J gene TRBJ2-3; unclear D gene. Trimming removed 3 bases from V and 1 base from J, with 11 bases in between. Germline loops: CDR1 MDHEN, CDR2 SYDVKM. The CDR3 consists of 15 residues. The CDR3 reads CASSLPSPGTDTQYF. In DNA, the CDR3 is TGTGCCAGCAGTTTGCCGTCGCCGGGCACAGATACGCAGTATTTT.

The V call is TRBV28, the J call TRBJ2-3; weak D call: TRBD1 (5 bases). V was trimmed by 7 bases and J by 6 bases, leaving 8 bases between them. CDR1 is MDHEN, CDR2 SYDVKM, per germline. CDR3 length equals 11 residues. The CDR3 bases are TGTGCCAGCAAACACAGGGATACGCAGTATTTT. The encoded protein is CASKHRDTQYF.

The rearrangement joins TRBV11-1 to TRBJ2-2, with 10 bases lining up with TRBD2. The trim removed 8 bases at V and 7 bases at J, leaving 10 bases unmatched. Germline assignment: CDR1 SGHAT and CDR2 FQDESV (reference sequence). This CDR3 has 15 residues. The CDR3 loop reads CASRWSGGAVGELFF. In nucleotides, the CDR3 is TGTGCCAGCCGCTGGAGCGGGGGGGCCGTCGGGGAGCTGTTTTTT.

The V gene is TRBV6-4, the J gene TRBJ2-1, with 10 bases lining up with TRBD2. The CDR3 totals 13 residues. J gave up 7 bases and V 6 bases, and 3 bases lay outside the gene matches. Per germline, CDR1 MRHNA and CDR2 SNTAGT. The CDR3 bases are TGTGCCAGCAGCGGGACTAGCGAGAATGAGCAGTTCTTC. It translates to CASSGTSENEQFF.

There are a few counts of this clonotype. The chain couples TRBV7-2 to TRBJ1-6; D unclear. Per germline, CDR1 SGHTA and CDR2 FQGNSA. V gave up 2 bases and J gave up 5 bases, with 7 bases separating them. The CDR3 runs to 14 residues. This chain's CDR3 is CASSLFADNSPLHF. The CDR3 DNA is TGTGCCAGCAGCTTATTCGCCGATAATTCACCCCTCCACTTT.

The genes are TRBV6-6 and TRBJ2-7, with D hard to call. CDR3 length equals 13 residues. Germline V gives CDR1 MNHNY, CDR2 SVGAGI (reference sequence). V lost 2 bases, J lost 1 base, and 6 bases lay in between. CDR3 sequence: CASSYPLSYEQYF. CDR3 DNA: TGTGCCAGCAGTTACCCTTTGTCCTACGAGCAGTACTTC.

This chain joins TRBV6-2 or TRBV6-3 and TRBJ1-2; TRBD1 aligns across 7 bases. Germline CDR1 and CDR2: MNHEY and SVGEGT. V was pared by 6 bases and J by 6 bases, with 13 bases of the junction left unmatched. CDR3 length: 15 amino acids. CDR3 protein: CASSRKTGSLDGYTF. CDR3 nucleotides: TGTGCCAGCAGCCGAAAGACAGGGAGTTTGGATGGCTACACCTTC.

The V and J genes are TRBV20-1 and TRBJ2-3, with D perhaps assigned TRBD1 or TRBD2 (5 bases each). The CDR3 contains 14 residues. Trimming stripped 5 bases from V and 4 bases from J, with 16 bases between. CDR1 and CDR2 (germline): DFQATT, SNEGSKA (reference sequence). The CDR3 nucleotides read TGCAGTGCTGTCGGGACCGAGGGCCCAGATACGCAGTATTTT. Amino acids: CSAVGTEGPDTQYF.

This clonotype turned up a few times. This sequence joins TRBV9 and TRBJ1-6; no clear D. Looked up from germline, CDR1 is SGDLS and CDR2 is YYNGEE. V was pared by 5 bases and J by 6 bases, with 6 bases between. This CDR3 comprises 12 residues. CDR3 amino acids: CASSLSNSPLHF. In DNA form, the CDR3 reads TGTGCCAGCAGTCTTAGTAATTCACCCCTCCACTTT.

The rearrangement joins TRBV20-1 to TRBJ1-4, with a tentative D call TRBD1 (5 bases). There are 14 residues in the CDR3. Deletions cut 6 bases from V and 3 bases from J, with 14 bases between. From germline, CDR1 is DFQATT and CDR2 SNEGSKA (reference sequence). CDR3 protein: CSAQREGPNEKLFF. CDR3 nucleotide sequence: TGCAGTGCACAAAGGGAGGGACCTAATGAAAAACTGTTTTTT.

This clonotype showed up many times. This CDR3 reads CASSQVREGWGEKLFF. CDR3 DNA: TGCGCCAGCAGCCAAGTGAGAGAGGGCTGGGGAGAAAAACTGTTTTTT. V gene TRBV4-3 combines with J gene TRBJ1-4; D unresolved. Trimming cost V 1 base and J 8 bases, with 17 bases left between them. Germline loops: CDR1 LGHNA, CDR2 YSLEER. The CDR3 is made up of 16 amino acids.

V gene TRBV7-9 combines with J gene TRBJ2-1; TRBD1 aligns across 9 bases. Germline trimming cut 2 bases from V and 3 bases from J; bases unmatched to any gene: 5. The CDR3 runs to 16 residues. CDR1 and CDR2 from the germline V gene are SEHNR and FQNEAQ (reference sequence). The CDR3 bases are TGTGCCAGCAGCTTACTCGACAGGGGGATCTACAATGAGCAGTTCTTC. Protein product: CASSLLDRGIYNEQFF.

This clonotype was seen only a few times. The chain links TRBV5-5 to TRBJ2-3; D is perhaps TRBD1 (5 bases). The CDR3 has 14 residues. The germline V and J ends were trimmed by 1 base and 5 bases, with 11 bases remaining between them. The germline V gene encodes CDR1 SGHKS and CDR2 YYEKEE (reference sequence). In DNA form, the CDR3 reads TGTGCCAGCAGCTTGCTAGGGGTCGGAGATACGCAGTATTTT. It is translated as CASSLLGVGDTQYF.

The V gene is TRBV4-1, the J gene TRBJ2-7, with D maybe TRBD1 (6 bases). CDR3 length: 14 residues. The V gene lost 0 bases and the J gene lost 5 bases, with 11 bases spanning the gap. From germline, CDR1 is MGHRA and CDR2 YSYEKL. DNA for the CDR3: TGCGCCAGCAGCCAAGATGCGTCAGGGGACGAGCAGTACTTC. It translates to CASSQDASGDEQYF.